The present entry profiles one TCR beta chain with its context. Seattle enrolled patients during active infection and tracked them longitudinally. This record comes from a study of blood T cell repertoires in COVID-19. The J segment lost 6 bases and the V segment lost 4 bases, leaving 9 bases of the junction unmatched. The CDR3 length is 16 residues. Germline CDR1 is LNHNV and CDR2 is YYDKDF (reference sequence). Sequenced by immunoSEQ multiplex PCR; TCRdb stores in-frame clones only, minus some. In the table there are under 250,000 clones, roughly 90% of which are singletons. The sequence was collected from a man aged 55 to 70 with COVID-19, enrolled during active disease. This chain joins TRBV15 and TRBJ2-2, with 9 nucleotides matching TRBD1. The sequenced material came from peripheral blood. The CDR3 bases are TGTGCCACCAGCAACCCGGGACAGGGTGCATCCGGGGAGCTGTTTTTT. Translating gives CATSNPGQGASGELFF. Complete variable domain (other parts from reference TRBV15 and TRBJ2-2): DAMVIQNPRYQVTQFGKPVTLSCSQTLNHNVMYWYQQKSSQAPKLLFHYYDKDFNNEADTPDNFQSRRPNTSFCFLDIRSPGLGDTAMYLCATSNPGQGASGELFFGEGSRLTVL.